This T cell receptor beta chain is drawn from a study of cytomegalovirus exposure and HLA in healthy donors. Overall study results and limits: Other equally common chains were less clonally expanded than HLA-associated TCR beta chains, a later analysis showed. The study put roughly 160 TCR beta chains on its list as cytomegalovirus-associated.

Donors in the study were healthy people who gave bone marrow. This PCR relied on a set of 60 Vbeta primers and 13 Jbeta primers. TCRdb's copy holds only in-frame clones and misses some; the assay was immunoSEQ multiplex PCR. Found here are 250,000 to 350,000 clones, 75% to 90% of them singletons; the top ten hold roughly 0.31%. Worth noting for this clone: Its antigen is not known.

The CDR3 totals 16 residues. Germline trimming cut 0 bases from V and 0 bases from J; bases unmatched to any gene: 3. Germline CDR1 is MNHEY and CDR2 is SMNVEV (reference sequence). The receptor's source is a girl under 10 years old in good health and CMV-seronegative. The gene calls are TRBV27 and TRBJ2-3, with TRBD1 matching 7 bases. The sequenced material came from PBMCs. CDR3 loop: CASSLSRGLSTDTQYF. CDR3 bases: TGTGCCAGCAGTTTATCGAGGGGGCTTAGCACAGATACGCAGTATTTT.